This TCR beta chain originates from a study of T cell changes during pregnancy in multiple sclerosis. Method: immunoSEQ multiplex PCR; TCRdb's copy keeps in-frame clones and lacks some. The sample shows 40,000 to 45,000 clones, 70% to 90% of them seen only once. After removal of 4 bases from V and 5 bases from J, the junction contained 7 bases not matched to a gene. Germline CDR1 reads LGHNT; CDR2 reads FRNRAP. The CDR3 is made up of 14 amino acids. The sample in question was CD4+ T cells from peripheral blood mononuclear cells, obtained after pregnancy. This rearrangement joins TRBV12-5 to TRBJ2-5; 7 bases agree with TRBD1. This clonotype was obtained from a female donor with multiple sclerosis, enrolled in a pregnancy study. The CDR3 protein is CASGSRTGSETQYF. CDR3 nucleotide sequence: TGTGCTAGTGGTTCCCGGACAGGATCGGAGACCCAGTACTTC.